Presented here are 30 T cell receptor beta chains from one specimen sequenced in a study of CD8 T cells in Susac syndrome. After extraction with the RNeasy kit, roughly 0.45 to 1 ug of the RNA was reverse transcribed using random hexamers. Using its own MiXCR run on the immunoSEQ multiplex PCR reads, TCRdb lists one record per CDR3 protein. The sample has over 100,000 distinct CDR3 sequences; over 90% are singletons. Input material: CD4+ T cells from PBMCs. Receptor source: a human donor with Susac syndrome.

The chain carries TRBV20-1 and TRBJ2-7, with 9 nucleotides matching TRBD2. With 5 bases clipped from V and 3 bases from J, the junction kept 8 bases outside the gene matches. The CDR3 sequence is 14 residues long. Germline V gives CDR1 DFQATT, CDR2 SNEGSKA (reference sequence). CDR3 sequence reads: CSARFSGSFYEQYF. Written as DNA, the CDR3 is TGCAGTGCTCGTTTTAGCGGGAGCTTCTACGAGCAGTACTTC.

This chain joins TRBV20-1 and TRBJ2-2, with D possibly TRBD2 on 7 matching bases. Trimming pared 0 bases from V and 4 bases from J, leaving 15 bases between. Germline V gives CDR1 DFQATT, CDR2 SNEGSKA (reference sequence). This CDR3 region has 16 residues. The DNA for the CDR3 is TGCAGTGCTAGAGATGGACTAGGGGGGGGCACCGGGGAGCTGTTTTTT. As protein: CSARDGLGGGTGELFF.

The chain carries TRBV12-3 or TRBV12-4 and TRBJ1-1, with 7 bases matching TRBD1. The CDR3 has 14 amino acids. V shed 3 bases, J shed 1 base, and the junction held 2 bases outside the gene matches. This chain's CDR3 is CASSFRGRNTEAFF. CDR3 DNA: TGTGCCAGCAGTTTCAGGGGGAGGAACACTGAAGCTTTCTTT.

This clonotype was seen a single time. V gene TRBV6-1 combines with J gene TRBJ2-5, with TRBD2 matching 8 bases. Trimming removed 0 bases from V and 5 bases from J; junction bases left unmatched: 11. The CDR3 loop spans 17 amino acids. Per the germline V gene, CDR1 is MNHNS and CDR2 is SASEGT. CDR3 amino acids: CASSEAGAGVRIETQYF. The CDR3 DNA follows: TGTGCCAGCAGTGAAGCGGGAGCGGGAGTTAGGATTGAGACCCAGTACTTC.

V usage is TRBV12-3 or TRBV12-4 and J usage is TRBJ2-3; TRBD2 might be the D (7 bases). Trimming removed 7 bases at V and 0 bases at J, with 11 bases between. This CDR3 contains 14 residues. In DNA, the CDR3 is TGTGCCAGCACCGCGGGGGCGAGCACAGATACGCAGTATTTT. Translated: CASTAGASTDTQYF.

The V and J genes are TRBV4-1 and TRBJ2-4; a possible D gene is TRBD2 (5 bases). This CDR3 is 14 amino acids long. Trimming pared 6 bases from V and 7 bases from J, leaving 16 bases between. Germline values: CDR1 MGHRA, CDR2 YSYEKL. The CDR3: CASSSEWERNIQYF. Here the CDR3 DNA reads TGCGCCAGCAGTTCCGAGTGGGAGAGGAACATTCAGTACTTC.

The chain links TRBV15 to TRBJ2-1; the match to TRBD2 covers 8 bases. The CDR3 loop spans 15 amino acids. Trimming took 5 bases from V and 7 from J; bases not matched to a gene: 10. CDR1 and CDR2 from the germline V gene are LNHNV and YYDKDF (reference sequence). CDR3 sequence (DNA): TGTGCCACCAGCCTGACGGGAGGGCCCGTGAATGAGCAGTTCTTC. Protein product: CATSLTGGPVNEQFF.

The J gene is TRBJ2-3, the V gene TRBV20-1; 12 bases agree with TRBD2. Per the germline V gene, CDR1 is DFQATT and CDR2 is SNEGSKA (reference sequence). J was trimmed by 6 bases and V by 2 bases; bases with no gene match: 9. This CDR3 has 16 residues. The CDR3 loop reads CSARSPGLAGLDTQYF. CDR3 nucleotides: TGCAGTGCTAGATCCCCAGGACTAGCGGGACTTGATACGCAGTATTTT.

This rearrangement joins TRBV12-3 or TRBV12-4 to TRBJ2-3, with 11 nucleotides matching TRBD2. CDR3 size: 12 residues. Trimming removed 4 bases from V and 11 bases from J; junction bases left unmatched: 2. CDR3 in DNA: TGTGCCAGCAGTTCCGGACTAGCGGGGCAGTATTTT. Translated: CASSSGLAGQYF.

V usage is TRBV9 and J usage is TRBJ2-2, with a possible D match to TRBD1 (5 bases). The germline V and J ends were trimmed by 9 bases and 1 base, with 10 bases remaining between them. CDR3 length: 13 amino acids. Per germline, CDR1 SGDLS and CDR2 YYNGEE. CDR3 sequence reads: CATGGQNTGELFF. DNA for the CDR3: TGTGCCACCGGCGGACAGAACACCGGGGAGCTGTTTTTT.

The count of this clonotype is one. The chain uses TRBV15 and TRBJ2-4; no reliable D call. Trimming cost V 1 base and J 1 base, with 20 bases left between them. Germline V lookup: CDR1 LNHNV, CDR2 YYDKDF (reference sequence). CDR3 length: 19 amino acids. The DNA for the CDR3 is TGTGCCACCAGCAGAGGGCCCTTGACTCTCCTCGTGGCCAAAAACATTCAGTACTTC. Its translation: CATSRGPLTLLVAKNIQYF.

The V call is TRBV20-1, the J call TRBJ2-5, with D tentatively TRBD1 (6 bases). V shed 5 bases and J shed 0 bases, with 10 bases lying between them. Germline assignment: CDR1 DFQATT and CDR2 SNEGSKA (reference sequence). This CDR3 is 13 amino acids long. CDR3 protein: CSALRDNQETQYF. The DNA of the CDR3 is TGCAGTGCTCTCCGGGACAACCAAGAGACCCAGTACTTC.

CDR3 in DNA: TGCGCCAGCAGTGGGAGGCAAGAGACCCAGTACTTC. Amino acids: CASSGRQETQYF. The chain employs TRBV10-2 and TRBJ2-5, with D possibly being TRBD2 (5 bases). The ends were cut back, 4 bases at V and 2 bases at J, with 5 bases in the middle. The CDR3 covers 12 residues. Germline V gene sequence: CDR1 WSHSY, CDR2 SAAADI.

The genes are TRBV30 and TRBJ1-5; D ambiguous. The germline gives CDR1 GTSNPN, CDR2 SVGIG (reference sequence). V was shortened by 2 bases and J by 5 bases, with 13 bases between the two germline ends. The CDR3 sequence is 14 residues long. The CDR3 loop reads CAWSFDTTYQPQHF. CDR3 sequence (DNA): TGTGCCTGGAGTTTCGACACTACCTATCAGCCCCAGCATTTT.

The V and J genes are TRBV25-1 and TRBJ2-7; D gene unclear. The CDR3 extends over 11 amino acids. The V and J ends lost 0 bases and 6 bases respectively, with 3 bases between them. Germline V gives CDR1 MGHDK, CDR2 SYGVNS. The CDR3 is CASSEYGEQYF. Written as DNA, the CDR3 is TGTGCCAGCAGTGAATATGGCGAGCAGTACTTC.

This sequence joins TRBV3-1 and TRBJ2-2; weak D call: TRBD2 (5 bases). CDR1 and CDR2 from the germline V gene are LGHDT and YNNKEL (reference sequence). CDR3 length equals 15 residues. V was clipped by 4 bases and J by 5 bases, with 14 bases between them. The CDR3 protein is CASSRRGAQTGELFF. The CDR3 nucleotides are TGTGCCAGCAGCCGCCGGGGTGCTCAGACCGGGGAGCTGTTTTTT.

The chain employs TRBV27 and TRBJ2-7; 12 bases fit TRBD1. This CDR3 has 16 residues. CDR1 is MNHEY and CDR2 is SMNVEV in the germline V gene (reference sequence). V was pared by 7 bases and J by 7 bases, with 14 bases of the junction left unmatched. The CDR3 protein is CASMKSPGQGAREQYF. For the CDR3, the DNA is TGTGCCAGCATGAAATCTCCGGGACAGGGGGCACGGGAGCAGTACTTC.

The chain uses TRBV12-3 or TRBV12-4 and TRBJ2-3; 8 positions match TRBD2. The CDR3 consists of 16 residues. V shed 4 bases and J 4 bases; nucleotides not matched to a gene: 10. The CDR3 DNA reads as TGTGCCAGCAGTTCTACTAGCGGCCAGTCCCCAGATACGCAGTATTTT. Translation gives CASSSTSGQSPDTQYF.

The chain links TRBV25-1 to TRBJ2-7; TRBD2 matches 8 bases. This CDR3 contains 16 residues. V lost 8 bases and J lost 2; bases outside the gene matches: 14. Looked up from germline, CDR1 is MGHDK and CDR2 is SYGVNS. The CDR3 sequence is CASHPLGREAAYEQYF. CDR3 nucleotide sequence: TGTGCCAGCCACCCCCTGGGGCGGGAGGCCGCCTACGAGCAGTACTTC.

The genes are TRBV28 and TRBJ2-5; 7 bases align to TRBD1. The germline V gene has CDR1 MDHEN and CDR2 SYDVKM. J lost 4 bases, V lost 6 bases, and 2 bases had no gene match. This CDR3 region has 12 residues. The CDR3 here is CASSGTVETQYF. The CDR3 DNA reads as TGTGCCAGCAGCGGGACAGTAGAGACCCAGTACTTC. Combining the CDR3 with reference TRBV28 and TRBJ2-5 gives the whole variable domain DVKVTQSSRYLVKRTGEKVFLECVQDMDHENMFWYRQDPGLGLRLIYFSYDVKMKEKGDIPEGYSVSREKKERFSLILESASTNQTSMYLCASSGTVETQYFGPGTRLLVL.

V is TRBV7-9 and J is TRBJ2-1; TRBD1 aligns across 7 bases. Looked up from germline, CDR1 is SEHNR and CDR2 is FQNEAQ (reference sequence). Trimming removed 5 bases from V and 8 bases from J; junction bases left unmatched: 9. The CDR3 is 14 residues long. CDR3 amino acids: CASSERQGLDEQFF. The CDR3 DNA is TGTGCCAGCAGCGAACGACAGGGTCTGGATGAGCAGTTCTTC.

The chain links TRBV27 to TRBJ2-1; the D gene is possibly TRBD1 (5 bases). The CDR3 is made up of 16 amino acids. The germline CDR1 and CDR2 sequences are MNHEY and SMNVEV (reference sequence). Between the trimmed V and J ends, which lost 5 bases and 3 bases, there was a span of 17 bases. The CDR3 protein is CASSPVGVGFYNEQFF. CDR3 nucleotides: TGTGCCAGCAGTCCCGTAGGGGTAGGATTCTACAATGAGCAGTTCTTC.

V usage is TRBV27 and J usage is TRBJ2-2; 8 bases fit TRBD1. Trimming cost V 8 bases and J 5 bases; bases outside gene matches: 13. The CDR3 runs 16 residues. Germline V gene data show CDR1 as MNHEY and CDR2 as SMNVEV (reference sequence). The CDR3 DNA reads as TGTGCCAGCGCTCTCCCAGGGGGCTTTCTAACCGGGGAGCTGTTTTTT. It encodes CASALPGGFLTGELFF.

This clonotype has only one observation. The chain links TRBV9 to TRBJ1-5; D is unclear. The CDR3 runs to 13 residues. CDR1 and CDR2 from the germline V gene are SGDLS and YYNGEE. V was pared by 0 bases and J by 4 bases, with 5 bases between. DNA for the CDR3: TGTGCCAGCAGCGTAGATGAGAATCAGCCCCAGCATTTT. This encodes CASSVDENQPQHF.

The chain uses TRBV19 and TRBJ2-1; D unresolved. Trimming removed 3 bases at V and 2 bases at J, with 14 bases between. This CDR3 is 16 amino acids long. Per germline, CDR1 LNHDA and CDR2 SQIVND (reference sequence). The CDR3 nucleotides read TGTGCCAGTAGTATTATCGAAGCCCCTGCCTACAATGAGCAGTTCTTC. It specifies CASSIIEAPAYNEQFF.

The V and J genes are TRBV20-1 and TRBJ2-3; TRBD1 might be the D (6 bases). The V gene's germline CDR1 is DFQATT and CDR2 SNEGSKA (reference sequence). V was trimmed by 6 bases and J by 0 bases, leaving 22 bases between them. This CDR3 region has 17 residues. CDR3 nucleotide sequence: TGCAGTGCAAAGGGGGTCGAAATAGCTGCTAGCACAGATACGCAGTATTTT. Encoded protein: CSAKGVEIAASTDTQYF.

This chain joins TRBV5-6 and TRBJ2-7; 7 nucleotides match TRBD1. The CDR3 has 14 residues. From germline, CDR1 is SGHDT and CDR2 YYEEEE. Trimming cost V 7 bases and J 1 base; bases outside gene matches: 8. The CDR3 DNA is TGTGCCAGCTTCCTGACAGGGAATTCCTACGAGCAGTACTTC. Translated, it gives CASFLTGNSYEQYF.

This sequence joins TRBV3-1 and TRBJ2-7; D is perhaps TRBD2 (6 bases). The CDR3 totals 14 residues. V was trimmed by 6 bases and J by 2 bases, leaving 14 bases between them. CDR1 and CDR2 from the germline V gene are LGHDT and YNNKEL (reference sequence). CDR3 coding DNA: TGTGCCAGCAGTTTAAGAGGAGGGCCCTACGAGCAGTACTTC. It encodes CASSLRGGPYEQYF.

This CDR3 is CASSLEAGSYEQYF. DNA of the CDR3: TGTGCCAGCAGCTTAGAGGCGGGTAGCTACGAGCAGTACTTC. The chain uses TRBV7-2 and TRBJ2-7, with a weak D call TRBD2 (5 bases). Germline CDR1 SGHTA, CDR2 FQGNSA. There are 14 residues in the CDR3. Trimming took off 1 base at V and 3 bases at J, with 10 bases between the two ends.

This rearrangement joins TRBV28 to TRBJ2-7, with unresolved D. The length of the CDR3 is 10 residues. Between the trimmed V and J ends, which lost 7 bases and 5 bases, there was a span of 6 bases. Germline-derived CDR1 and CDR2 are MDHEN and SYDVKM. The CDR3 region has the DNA TGTGCCAGCACCTGGGACGAGCAGTACTTC. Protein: CASTWDEQYF.